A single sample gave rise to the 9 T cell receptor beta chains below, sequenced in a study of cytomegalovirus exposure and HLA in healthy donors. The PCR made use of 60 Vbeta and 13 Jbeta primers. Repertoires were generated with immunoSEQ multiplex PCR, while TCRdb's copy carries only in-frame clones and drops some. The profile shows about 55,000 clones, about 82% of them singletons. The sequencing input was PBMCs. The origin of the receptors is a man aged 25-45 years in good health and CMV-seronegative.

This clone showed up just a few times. The CDR3 region has the DNA TGTGCCAGTAGGCCTAGCGGATTCTCCTACGAGCAGTACTTC. Encoded protein: CASRPSGFSYEQYF. The chain employs TRBV19 and TRBJ2-7, with TRBD2 matching over 7 bases. V shed 6 bases and J 0 bases; nucleotides not matched to a gene: 5. CDR1 is LNHDA, CDR2 SQIVND, per germline (reference sequence). The CDR3 spans 14 residues.

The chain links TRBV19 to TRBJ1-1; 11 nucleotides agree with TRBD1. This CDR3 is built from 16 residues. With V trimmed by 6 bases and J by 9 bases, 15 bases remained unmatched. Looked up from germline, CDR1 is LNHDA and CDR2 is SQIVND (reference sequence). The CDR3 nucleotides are TGTGCCAGTAGCCATACCGGAGGACAGGGGGCCCTTAAAGCTTTCTTT. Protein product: CASSHTGGQGALKAFF.

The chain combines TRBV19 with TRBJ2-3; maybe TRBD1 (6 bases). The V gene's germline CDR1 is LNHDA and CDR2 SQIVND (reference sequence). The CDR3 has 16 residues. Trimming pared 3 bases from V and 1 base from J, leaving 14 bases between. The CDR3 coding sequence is TGTGCCAGTAGTATTCTAACAGGGACGGGCACAGATACGCAGTATTTT. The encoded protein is CASSILTGTGTDTQYF. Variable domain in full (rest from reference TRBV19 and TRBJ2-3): DGGITQSPKYLFRKEGQNVTLSCEQNLNHDAMYWYRQDPGQGLRLIYYSQIVNDFQKGDIAEGYSVSREKKESFPLTVTSAQKNPTAFYLCASSILTGTGTDTQYFGPGTRLTVL.

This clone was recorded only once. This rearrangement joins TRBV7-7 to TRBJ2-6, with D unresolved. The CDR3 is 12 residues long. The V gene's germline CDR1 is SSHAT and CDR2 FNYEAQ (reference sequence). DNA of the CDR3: TGTGCAGTCGCGGATGGGGCCAACGTCCTGACTTTC. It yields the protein CAVADGANVLTF.

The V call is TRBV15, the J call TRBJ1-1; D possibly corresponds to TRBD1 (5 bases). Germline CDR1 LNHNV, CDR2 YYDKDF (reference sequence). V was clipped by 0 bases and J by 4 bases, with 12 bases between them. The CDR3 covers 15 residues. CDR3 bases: TGTGCCACCAGCAGAGATCGGGGCGGGATCACTGAAGCTTTCTTT. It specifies CATSRDRGGITEAFF.

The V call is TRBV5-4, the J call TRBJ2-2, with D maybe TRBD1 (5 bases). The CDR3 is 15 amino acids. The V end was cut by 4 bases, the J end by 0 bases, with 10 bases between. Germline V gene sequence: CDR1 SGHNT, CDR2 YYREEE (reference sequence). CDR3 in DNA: TGTGCCAGCAGCGGCAGGGCCGCGAACACCGGGGAGCTGTTTTTT. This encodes CASSGRAANTGELFF. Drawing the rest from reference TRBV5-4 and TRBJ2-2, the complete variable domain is ETGVTQSPTHLIKTRGQQVTLRCSSQSGHNTVSWYQQALGQGPQFIFQYYREEENGRGNFPPRFSGLQFPNYSSELNVNALELDDSALYLCASSGRAANTGELFFGEGSRLTVL.

CDR3 amino acids: CASSSAGQRYEQYF. In nucleotides, the CDR3 is TGCGCCAGCAGCTCCGCTGGACAACGCTACGAGCAGTACTTC. V usage is TRBV5-1 and J usage is TRBJ2-7; tentatively, D is TRBD1 (5 bases). CDR3 length: 14 amino acids. Looked up from germline, CDR1 is SGHRS and CDR2 is YFSETQ. V was shortened by 3 bases and J by 3 bases, with 13 bases between the two germline ends.

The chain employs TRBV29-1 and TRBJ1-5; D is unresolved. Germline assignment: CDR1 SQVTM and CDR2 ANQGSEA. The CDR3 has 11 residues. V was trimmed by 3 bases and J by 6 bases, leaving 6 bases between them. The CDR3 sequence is CSVEGCQPQHF. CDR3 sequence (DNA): TGCAGCGTTGAGGGCTGTCAGCCCCAGCATTTT.

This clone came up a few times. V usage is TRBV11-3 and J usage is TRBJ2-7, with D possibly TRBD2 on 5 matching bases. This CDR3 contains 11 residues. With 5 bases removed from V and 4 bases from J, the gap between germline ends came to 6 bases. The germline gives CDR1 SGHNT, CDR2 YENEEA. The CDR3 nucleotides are TGTGCCAGCAGCCGGACTTACGAGCAGTACTTC. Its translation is CASSRTYEQYF.